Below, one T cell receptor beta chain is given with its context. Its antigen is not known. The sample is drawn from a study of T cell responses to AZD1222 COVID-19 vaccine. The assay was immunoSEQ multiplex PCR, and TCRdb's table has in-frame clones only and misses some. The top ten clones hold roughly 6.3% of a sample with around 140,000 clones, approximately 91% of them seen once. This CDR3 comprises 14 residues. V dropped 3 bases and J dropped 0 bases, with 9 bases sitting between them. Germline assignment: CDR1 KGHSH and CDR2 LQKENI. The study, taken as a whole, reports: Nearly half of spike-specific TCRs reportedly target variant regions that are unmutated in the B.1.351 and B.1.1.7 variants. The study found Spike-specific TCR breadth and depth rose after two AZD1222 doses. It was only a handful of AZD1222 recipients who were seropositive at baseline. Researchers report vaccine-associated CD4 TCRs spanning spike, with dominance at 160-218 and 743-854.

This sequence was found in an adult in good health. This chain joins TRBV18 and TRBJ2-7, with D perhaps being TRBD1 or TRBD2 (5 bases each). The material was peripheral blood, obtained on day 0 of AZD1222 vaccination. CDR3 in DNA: TGTGCCAGCTCACCGGGGACCGACTCCTACGAGCAGTACTTC. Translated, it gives CASSPGTDSYEQYF.